This T cell receptor beta chain was obtained from a study of early T cells in non-severe SARS-CoV-2 infection. The wider study: The chains were unpaired, and the sequenced material was bulk RNA from unsorted whole blood.

V lost 6 bases to trimming and J lost 3 bases, with 12 bases between them. The CDR3 extends over 13 amino acids. Germline V CDR1 and CDR2: MNHNY, SVGAGI (reference sequence). Points from the study as a whole: CD4 and private specificities were missed by VDJdb matching, which favored anti-spike CD8 responses.

Details on this clonotype: What it recognizes is unknown.

Attachment of unique molecular identifiers to individual cDNA molecules was performed. Using its own MiXCR run on the 5' RACE reads, TCRdb lists one record per CDR3 protein. The data show 70,000 to 95,000 distinct CDR3 sequences, 11% to 15% seen once. The material sequenced was whole blood. J is TRBJ2-7 and V is TRBV6-6; no reliable D call. The source of this sequence is an adult who was a healthcare worker with PCR-confirmed SARS-CoV-2 infection or an uninfected control (not recorded which). CDR3 DNA sequence: TGTGCCAGCAGCCCTGGACGGTACTACGAGCAGTACTTC. It is translated as CASSPGRYYEQYF.